These T cell receptor beta chains were read from a single sample in a study of T cell changes during pregnancy in multiple sclerosis. Clones were sequenced by immunoSEQ multiplex PCR, and TCRdb holds only the in-frame ones, with some missing. The sample has 50,000 to 70,000 clones, more than 90% seen once. The source was peripheral blood, collected in the second trimester of pregnancy. These receptors all stem from a female donor with multiple sclerosis, enrolled in a pregnancy study. The CDR3 runs from the conserved cysteine through the conserved F or W. D genes are given only for firm matches. Clone size appears in some rows only: once, few, many, or a class for an expanded clone.

j_call v_call clone_size d_call cdr3_nt cdr3_aa
TRBJ2-1 TRBV27 once TRBD2 TGTGCCAGCAGCCTAAGCGGGAGCCCCTACAATGAGCAGTTCTTC CASSLSGSPYNEQFF
TRBJ2-7 TRBV7-9 few - TGTGCCAGCAGCCCCCAGGGAAAGGCAGGTCACGAGCAGTACTTC CASSPQGKAGHEQYF
TRBJ2-7 TRBV10-3 - TRBD1 TGTGCCATCAGTGGGGAGACAGGGGTGAGGGAGCAGTACTTC CAISGETGVREQYF
TRBJ2-3 TRBV5-1 - TRBD2 TGCGCCAGCAGCTTGTGGCTAGCGGGGGCCTCAGATACGCAGTATTTT CASSLWLAGASDTQYF
TRBJ2-7 TRBV10-2 - TRBD1 TGCGCCAGCAGTTATGCGGAGTTTGGACAGGGCTACGAGCAGTACTTC CASSYAEFGQGYEQYF
TRBJ1-5 TRBV2 - - TGTGCCAGCAGGGGGGGGTCTCAGGATCAGCCCCAGCATTTT CASRGGSQDQPQHF
TRBJ1-1 TRBV29-1 few TRBD1 TGCAGCGCCCACAGGGGGCTCACTGAAGCTTTCTTT CSAHRGLTEAFF
TRBJ1-1 TRBV6-1 - - TGTGCCAGCAGCGAAGGGTCGGAACAGAATGAAGCTTTCTTT CASSEGSEQNEAFF
TRBJ2-1 TRBV7-9 - TRBD2 TGTGCCAGCGGTGAGGGACTAGCGGAATACAATGAGCAGTTCTTC CASGEGLAEYNEQFF
TRBJ1-4 TRBV5-1 - TRBD1 TGCGCCAGCAGCGATACCGGGACAGGGGGCTTTAATGGCTTT CASSDTGTGGFNGF
TRBJ1-1 TRBV11-2 - - TGTGCCAGCAGCTTTCAAAAGAACACTGAAGCTTTCTTT CASSFQKNTEAFF
TRBJ2-5 TRBV2 once TRBD1 TGTGCCAGCAACAGACAGGGGCAAGGCCAAGAGACCCAGTACTTC CASNRQGQGQETQYF
TRBJ1-2 TRBV6-5 - TRBD1 TGTGCCAGCAGTTACTCGGCGGGACAGCTACTCTATGGCTACACCTTC CASSYSAGQLLYGYTF
TRBJ2-1 TRBV5-4 - - TGTGCCAGCAGCTTGTACCAGTACAATGAGCAGTTCTTC CASSLYQYNEQFF
TRBJ1-5 TRBV10-1 - TRBD1 TGCGCCTCCTCCAAGGACAGGGATCAGCCCCAGCATTTT CASSKDRDQPQHF
TRBJ2-1 TRBV7-9 - - TGTGCCAGCAGCTTCGGGGGAGATGAGCAGTTCTTC CASSFGGDEQFF
TRBJ1-5 TRBV2 - TRBD1 TGTGCCAGCACCGACAGGGATCAGCCCCAGCATTTT CASTDRDQPQHF
TRBJ2-3 TRBV2 once TRBD2 TGTGCCAGCAGTGGTGGGACTAGCTCGCAGTATTTT CASSGGTSSQYF
TRBJ2-3 TRBV4-1 once - TGCGCCAGCAGCCAAGACCCAGGGAGGGATACGCAGTATTTT CASSQDPGRDTQYF
TRBJ2-7 TRBV11-2 - TRBD2 TGTGCCAGCAGCTTTAGCACGGGCGGGAGTGGGTCCTACGAGCAGTACTTC CASSFSTGGSGSYEQYF
TRBJ2-1 TRBV7-6 few - TGTGCCAGCAGCCCTCTGCGACTAGAGGGAGATGAGCAGTTCTTC CASSPLRLEGDEQFF
TRBJ1-5 TRBV6-5 once - TGTGCCAGCAGTTACGGCACGGGGGGTAGGCCCCAGCATTTT CASSYGTGGRPQHF
TRBJ1-1 TRBV11-2 - - TGTGCCAGCAGCTTATTAGTCGGGGTTGGCACTGAAGCTTTCTTT CASSLLVGVGTEAFF
TRBJ2-1 TRBV10-2 - - TGCGCCAGCAGTGGTAGGACAGCGGGGTACAATGAGCAGTTCTTC CASSGRTAGYNEQFF
TRBJ1-1 TRBV27 once - TGTGCCAGCAGTTTATGGCGCGGCCCGCAGGAAGCTTTCTTT CASSLWRGPQEAFF
TRBJ2-7 TRBV7-9 few - TGTGCCAGCAGTTTTCCGAGAGGGAGCTACGAGCAGTACTTC CASSFPRGSYEQYF
TRBJ2-2 TRBV5-4 - TRBD2 TGTGCCAGCAGCTTGCCAGCGGGAGTCACCGGGGAGCTGTTTTTT CASSLPAGVTGELFF
TRBJ2-1 TRBV5-1 - - TGCGCCAGCAGCTTTACGGGCTACAATGAGCAGTTCTTC CASSFTGYNEQFF
TRBJ2-1 TRBV2 - - TGTGCCAGCAGCAACGACTGGAATGAGCAGTTCTTC CASSNDWNEQFF
TRBJ2-1 TRBV6-4 - TRBD2 TGTGCCAGCAGTGACTCGGCGGGAGCGTACAATGAGCAGTTCTTC CASSDSAGAYNEQFF
TRBJ1-1 TRBV28 - - TGTGCCAGCAAGCCCCCTACCACTGAAGCTTTCTTT CASKPPTTEAFF
TRBJ1-5 TRBV7-9 - - TGTGCCAGCAGCCCCCTGGGGGAGGGTCAGCCCCAGCATTTT CASSPLGEGQPQHF
TRBJ2-3 TRBV5-1 - - TGCGCCAGCAGCGCGGGACTCTTGGCAGGTACGCAGTATTTT CASSAGLLAGTQYF
TRBJ2-3 TRBV6-5 - - TGTGCCAGCAGTTACTCCTTCAGCACAGATACGCAGTATTTT CASSYSFSTDTQYF
TRBJ2-7 TRBV6-5 once TRBD1 TGTGCCAGCAGTCGAGACAGGGGCCACGAGCAGTACTTC CASSRDRGHEQYF
TRBJ2-3 TRBV9 - TRBD2 TGTGCCAGCAGCGTAGAGACTAGCGGCAGTAATTGGGATACGCAGTATTTT CASSVETSGSNWDTQYF
TRBJ2-5 TRBV6-1 - - TGTGCCAGCAGTGATGGAGGGGCAATCGGGAGAGAGACCCAGTACTTC CASSDGGAIGRETQYF
TRBJ1-4 TRBV5-4 - - TGTGCCAGCAGCTTTAGGGGCGCTGGGTCTAATGAAAAACTGTTTTTT CASSFRGAGSNEKLFF
TRBJ2-3 TRBV6-1 - TRBD2 TGTGCCAGCAGTGAAACCTGGACTGGCGGGAGGCCAGATACGCAGTATTTT CASSETWTGGRPDTQYF
TRBJ1-2 TRBV7-9 - - TGTGCCACCAACAGGGAAACTAACTATGGCTACACCTTC CATNRETNYGYTF
TRBJ1-2 TRBV19 - - TGTGCCAGTGGAGCGGGGGAGGAGAGCTATGGCTACACCTTC CASGAGEESYGYTF
TRBJ2-5 TRBV14 - TRBD2 TGTGCCAGCCGACTAGCGGGAGCCTTGGGGACCCAGTACTTC CASRLAGALGTQYF
TRBJ2-7 TRBV12-5 once - TGTGCTAGTGGTTTGAGACCTCTAGGGGGACGCGAGCAGTACTTC CASGLRPLGGREQYF
TRBJ2-3 TRBV19 - - TGTGCCAGTAGTCCAGGGGAATCAGATACGCAGTATTTT CASSPGESDTQYF
TRBJ2-7 TRBV5-1 - TRBD1 TGCGCCAGCAGCTTGGCCCGGGACAGGGGCCACGAGCAGTACTTC CASSLARDRGHEQYF